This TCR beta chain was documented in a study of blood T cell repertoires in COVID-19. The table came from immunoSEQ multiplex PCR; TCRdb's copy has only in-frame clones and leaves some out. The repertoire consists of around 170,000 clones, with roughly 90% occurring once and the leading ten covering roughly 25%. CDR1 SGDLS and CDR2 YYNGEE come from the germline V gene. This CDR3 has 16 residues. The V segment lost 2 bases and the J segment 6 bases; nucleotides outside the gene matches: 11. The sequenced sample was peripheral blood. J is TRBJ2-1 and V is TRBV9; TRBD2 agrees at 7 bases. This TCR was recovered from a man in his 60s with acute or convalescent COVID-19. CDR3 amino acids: CASSVVRAGEFNEQFF. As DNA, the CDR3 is TGTGCCAGCAGCGTGGTCCGGGCGGGAGAGTTCAATGAGCAGTTCTTC.